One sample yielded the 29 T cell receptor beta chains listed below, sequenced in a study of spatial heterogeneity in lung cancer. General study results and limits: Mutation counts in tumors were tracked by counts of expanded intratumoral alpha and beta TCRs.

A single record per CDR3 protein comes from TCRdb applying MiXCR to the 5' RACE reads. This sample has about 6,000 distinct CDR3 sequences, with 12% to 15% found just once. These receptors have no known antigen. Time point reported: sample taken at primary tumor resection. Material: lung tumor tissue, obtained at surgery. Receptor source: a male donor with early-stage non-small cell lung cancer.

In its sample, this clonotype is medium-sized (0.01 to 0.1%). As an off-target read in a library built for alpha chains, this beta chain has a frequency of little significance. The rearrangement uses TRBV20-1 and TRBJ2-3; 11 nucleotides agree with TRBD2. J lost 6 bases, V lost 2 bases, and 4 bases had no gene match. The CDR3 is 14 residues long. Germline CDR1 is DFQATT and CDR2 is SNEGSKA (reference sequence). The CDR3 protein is CSARLAGGLDTQYF. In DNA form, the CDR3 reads TGCAGTGCTAGACTAGCGGGAGGACTCGATACGCAGTATTTT.

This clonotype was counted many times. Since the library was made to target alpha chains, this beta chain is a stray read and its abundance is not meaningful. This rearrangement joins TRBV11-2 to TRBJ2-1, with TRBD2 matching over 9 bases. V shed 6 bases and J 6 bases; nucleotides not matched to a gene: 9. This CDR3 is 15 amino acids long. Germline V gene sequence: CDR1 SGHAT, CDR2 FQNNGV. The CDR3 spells CASSSSGRTGNEQFF. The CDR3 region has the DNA TGTGCCAGCAGTTCAAGCGGGAGGACTGGCAATGAGCAGTTCTTC.

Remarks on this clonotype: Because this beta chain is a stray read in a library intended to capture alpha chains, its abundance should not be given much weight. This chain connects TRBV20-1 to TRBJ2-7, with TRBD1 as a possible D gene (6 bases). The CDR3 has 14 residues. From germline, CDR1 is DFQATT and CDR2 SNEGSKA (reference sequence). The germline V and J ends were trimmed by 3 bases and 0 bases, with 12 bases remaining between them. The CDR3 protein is CSARGAGDSYEQYF. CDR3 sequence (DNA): TGCAGTGCTAGGGGGGCAGGAGACTCCTACGAGCAGTACTTC.

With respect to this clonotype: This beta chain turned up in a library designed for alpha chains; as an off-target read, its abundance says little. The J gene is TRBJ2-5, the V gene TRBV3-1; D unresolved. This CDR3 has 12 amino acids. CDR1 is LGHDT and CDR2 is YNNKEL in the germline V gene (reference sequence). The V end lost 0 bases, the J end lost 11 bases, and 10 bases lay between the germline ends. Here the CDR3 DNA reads TGTGCCAGCAGCCAAGAACGGAAGTTGCAGTACTTC. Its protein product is CASSQERKLQYF.

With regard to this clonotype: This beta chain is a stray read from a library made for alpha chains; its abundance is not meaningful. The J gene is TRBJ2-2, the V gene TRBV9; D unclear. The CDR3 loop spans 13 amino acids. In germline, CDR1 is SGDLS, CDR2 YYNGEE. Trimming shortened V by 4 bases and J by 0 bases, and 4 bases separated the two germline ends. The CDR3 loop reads CASSHTNTGELFF. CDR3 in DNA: TGTGCCAGCAGCCACACGAACACCGGGGAGCTGTTTTTT.

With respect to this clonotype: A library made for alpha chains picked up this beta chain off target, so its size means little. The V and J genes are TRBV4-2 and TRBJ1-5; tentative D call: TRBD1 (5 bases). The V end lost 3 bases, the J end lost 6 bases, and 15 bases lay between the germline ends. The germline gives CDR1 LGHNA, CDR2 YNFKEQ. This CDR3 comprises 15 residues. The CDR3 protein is CASSQGGHLSQPQHF. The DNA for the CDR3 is TGTGCCAGCAGCCAGGGAGGACATTTATCTCAGCCCCAGCATTTT.

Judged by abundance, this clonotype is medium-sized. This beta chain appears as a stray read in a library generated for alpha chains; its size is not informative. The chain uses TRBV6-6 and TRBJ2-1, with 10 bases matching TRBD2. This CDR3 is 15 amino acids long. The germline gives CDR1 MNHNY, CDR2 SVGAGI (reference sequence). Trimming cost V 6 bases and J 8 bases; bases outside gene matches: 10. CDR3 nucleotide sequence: TGTGCCAGCAGCCGGACCCTAGCGGGGGAGGATGAGCAGTTCTTC. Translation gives CASSRTLAGEDEQFF.

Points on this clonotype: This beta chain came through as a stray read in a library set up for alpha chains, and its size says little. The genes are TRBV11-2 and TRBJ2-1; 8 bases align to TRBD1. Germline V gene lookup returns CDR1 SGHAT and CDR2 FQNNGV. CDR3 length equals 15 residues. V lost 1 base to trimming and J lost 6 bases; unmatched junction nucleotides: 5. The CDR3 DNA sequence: TGTGCCAGCAGCTTAGCAGGGGGCGCTTTCAATGAGCAGTTCTTC. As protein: CASSLAGGAFNEQFF.

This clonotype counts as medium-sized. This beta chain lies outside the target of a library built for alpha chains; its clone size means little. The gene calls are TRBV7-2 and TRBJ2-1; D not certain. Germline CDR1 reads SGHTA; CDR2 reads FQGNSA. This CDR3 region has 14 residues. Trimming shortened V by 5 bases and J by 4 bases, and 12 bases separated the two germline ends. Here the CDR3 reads CASSPRGAYNEQFF. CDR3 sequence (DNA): TGTGCCAGCAGCCCCCGTGGCGCTTACAATGAGCAGTTCTTC.

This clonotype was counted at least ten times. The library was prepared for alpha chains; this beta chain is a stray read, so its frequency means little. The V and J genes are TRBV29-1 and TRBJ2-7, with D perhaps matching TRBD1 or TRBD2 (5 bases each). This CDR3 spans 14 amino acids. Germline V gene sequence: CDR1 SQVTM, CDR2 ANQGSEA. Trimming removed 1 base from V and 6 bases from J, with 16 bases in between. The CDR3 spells CSVEVGQGRTEQYF. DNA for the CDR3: TGCAGCGTTGAAGTAGGGCAGGGACGTACCGAGCAGTACTTC.

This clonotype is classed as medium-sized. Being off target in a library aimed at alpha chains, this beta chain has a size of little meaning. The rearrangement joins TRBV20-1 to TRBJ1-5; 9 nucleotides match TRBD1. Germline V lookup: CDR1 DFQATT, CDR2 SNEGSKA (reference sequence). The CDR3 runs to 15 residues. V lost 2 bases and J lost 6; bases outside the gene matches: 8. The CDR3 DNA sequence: TGCAGTGCTAGATCCCCGGGACAGGGACGTCAGCCCCAGCATTTT. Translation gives CSARSPGQGRQPQHF.

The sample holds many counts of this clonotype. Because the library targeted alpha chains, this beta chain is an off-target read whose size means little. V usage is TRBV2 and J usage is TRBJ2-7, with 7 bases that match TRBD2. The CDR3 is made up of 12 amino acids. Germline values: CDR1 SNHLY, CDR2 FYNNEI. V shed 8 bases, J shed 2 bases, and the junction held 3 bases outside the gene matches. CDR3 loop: CASGGLAYEQYF. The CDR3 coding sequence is TGTGCCAGCGGAGGACTAGCCTACGAGCAGTACTTC.

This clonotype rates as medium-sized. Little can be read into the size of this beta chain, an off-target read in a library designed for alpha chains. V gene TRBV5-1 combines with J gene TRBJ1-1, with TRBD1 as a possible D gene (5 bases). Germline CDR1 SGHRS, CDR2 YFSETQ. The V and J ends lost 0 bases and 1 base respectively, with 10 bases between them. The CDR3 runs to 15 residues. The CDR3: CASSLDGRANTEAFF. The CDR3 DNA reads TGCGCCAGCAGCTTGGACGGCAGGGCGAACACTGAAGCTTTCTTT.

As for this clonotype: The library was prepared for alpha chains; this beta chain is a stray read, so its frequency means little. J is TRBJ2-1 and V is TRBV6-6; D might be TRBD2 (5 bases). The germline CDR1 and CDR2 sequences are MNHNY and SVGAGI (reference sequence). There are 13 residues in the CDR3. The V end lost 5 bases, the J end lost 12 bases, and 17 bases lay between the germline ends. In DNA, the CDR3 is TGTGCCAGCAGTCGCCGGGAATGGGGTTGGCAGTTCTTC. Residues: CASSRREWGWQFF.

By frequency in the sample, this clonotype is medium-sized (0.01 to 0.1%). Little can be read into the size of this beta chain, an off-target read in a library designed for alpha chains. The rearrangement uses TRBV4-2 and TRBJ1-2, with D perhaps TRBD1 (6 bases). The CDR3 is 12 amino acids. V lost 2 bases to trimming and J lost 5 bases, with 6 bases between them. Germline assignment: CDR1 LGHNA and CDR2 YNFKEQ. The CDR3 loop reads CASSQQGYGYTF. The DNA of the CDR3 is TGTGCCAGCAGCCAACAGGGGTATGGCTACACCTTC.

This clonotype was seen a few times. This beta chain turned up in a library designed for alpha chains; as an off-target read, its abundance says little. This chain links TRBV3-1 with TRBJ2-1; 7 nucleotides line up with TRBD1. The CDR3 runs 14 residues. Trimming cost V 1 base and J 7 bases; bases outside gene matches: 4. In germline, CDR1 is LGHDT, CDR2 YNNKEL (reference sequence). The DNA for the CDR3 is TGTGCCAGCAGCCAAGGGACAGGTGGAAATGAGCAGTTCTTC. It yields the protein CASSQGTGGNEQFF.

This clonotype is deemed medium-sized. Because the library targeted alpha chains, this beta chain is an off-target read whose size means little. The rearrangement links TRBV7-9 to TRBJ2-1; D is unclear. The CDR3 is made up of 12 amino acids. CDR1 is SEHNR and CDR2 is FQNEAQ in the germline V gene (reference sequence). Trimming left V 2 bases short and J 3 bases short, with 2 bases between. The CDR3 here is CASSLSYNEQFF. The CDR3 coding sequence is TGTGCCAGCAGCTTAAGCTACAATGAGCAGTTCTTC. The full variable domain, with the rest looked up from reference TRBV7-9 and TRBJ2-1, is DTGVSQNPRHKITKRGQNVTFRCDPISEHNRLYWYRQTLGQGPEFLTYFQNEAQLEKSRLLSDRFSAERPKGSFSTLEIQRTEQGDSAMYLCASSLSYNEQFFGPGTRLTVL.

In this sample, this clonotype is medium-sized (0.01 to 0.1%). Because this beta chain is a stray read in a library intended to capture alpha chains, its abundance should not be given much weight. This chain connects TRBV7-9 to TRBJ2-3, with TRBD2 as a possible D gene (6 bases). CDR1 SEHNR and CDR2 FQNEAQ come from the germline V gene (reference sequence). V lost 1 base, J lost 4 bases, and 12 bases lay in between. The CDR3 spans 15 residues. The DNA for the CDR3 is TGTGCCAGCAGCTTAGATGGCGGGACCGCAGATACGCAGTATTTT. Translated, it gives CASSLDGGTADTQYF.

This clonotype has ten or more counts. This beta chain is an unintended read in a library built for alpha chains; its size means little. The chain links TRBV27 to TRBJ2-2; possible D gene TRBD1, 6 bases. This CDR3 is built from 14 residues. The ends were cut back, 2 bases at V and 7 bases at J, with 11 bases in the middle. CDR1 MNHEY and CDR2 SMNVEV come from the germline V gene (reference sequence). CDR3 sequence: CASSLKTGHGELFF. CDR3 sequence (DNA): TGTGCCAGCAGTTTAAAGACGGGACACGGGGAGCTGTTTTTT.

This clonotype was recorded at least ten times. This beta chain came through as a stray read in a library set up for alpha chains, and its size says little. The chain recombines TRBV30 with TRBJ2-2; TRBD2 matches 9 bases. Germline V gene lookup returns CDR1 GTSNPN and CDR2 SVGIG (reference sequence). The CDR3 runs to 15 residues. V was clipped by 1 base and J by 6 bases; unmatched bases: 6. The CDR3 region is CAWSEGTSIAGELFF. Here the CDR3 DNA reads TGTGCCTGGAGTGAGGGGACTAGCATCGCCGGGGAGCTGTTTTTT.

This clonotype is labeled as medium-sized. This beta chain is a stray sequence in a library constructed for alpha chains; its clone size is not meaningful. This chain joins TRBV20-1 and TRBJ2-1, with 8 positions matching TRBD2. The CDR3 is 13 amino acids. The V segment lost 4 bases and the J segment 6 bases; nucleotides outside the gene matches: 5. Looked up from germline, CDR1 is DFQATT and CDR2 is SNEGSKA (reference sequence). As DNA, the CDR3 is TGCAGTGCTATGCTTACTAGCGGCAATGAGCAGTTCTTC. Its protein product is CSAMLTSGNEQFF.

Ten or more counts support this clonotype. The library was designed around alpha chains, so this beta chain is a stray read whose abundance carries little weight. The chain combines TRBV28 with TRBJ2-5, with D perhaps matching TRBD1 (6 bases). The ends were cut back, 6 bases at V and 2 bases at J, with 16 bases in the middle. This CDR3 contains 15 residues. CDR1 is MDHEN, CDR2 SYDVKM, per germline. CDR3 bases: TGTGCCAGCAGAACAGACAGGATCCTACAAGAGACCCAGTACTTC. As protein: CASRTDRILQETQYF.

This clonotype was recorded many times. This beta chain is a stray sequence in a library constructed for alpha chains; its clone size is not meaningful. DNA of the CDR3: TGTGCCAGCAGGGGACTAGCGGGAGGGCCGGCCAAAAACATTCAGTACTTC. This encodes CASRGLAGGPAKNIQYF. This chain links TRBV6-1 with TRBJ2-4, with 16 bases matching TRBD2. Per germline, CDR1 MNHNS and CDR2 SASEGT. Trimming took 6 bases from V and 1 from J; bases not matched to a gene: 3. The CDR3 consists of 17 residues.

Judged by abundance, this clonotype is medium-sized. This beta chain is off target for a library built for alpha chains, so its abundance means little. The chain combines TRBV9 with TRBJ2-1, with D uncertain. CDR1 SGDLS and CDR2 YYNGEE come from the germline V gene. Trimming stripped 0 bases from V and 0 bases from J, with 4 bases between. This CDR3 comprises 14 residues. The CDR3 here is CASSVAFSYNEQFF. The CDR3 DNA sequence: TGTGCCAGCAGCGTAGCGTTCTCCTACAATGAGCAGTTCTTC.

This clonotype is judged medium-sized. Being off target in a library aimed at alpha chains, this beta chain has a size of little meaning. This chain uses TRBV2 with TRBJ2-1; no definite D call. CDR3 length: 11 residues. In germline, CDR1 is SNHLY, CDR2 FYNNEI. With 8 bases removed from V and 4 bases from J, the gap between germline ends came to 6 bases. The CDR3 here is CASGIYNEQFF. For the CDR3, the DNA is TGTGCCAGCGGGATATACAATGAGCAGTTCTTC.

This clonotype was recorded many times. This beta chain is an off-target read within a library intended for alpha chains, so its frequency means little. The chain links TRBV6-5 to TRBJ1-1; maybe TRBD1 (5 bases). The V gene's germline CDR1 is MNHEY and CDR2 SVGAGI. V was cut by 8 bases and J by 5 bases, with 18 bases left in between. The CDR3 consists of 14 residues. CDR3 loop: CASGSGGGRTEAFF. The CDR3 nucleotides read TGTGCCAGCGGAAGTGGGGGGGGGAGAACTGAAGCTTTCTTT.

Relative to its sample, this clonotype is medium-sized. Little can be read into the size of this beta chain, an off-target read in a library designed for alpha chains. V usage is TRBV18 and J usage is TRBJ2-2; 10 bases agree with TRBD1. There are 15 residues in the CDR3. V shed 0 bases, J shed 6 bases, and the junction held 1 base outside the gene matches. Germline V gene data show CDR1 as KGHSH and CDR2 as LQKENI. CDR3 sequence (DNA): TGTGCCAGCTCACCACCGACAGGGGGCGCCGGGGAGCTGTTTTTT. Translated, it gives CASSPPTGGAGELFF. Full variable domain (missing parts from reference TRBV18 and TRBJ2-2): NAGVMQNPRHLVRRRGQEARLRCSPMKGHSHVYWYRQLPEEGLKFMVYLQKENIIDESGMPKERFSAEFPKEGPSILRIQQVVRGDSAAYFCASSPPTGGAGELFFGEGSRLTVL.

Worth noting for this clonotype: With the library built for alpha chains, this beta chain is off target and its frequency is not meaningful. CDR3 sequence (DNA): TGTGCCAGCAGTAGTCCGGCCTACTCCTACAATGAGCAGTTCTTC. It specifies CASSSPAYSYNEQFF. V is TRBV7-9 and J is TRBJ2-1; D gene unclear. V was clipped by 6 bases and J by 0 bases, with 12 bases between them. This CDR3 contains 15 residues. The germline V gene has CDR1 SEHNR and CDR2 FQNEAQ (reference sequence).

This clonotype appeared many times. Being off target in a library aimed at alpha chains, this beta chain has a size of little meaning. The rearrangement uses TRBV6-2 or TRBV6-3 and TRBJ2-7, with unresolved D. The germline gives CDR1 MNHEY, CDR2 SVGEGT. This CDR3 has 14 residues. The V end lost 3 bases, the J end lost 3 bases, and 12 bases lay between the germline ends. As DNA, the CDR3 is TGTGCCAGCAGTTATTACGGGCAAAGCTACGAGCAGTACTTC. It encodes CASSYYGQSYEQYF.